The clone carrying this TCR beta chain appeared once. Assay: immunoSEQ multiplex PCR; the TCRdb copy retains only in-frame clones and omits some. The profile shows about 82,000 clones, around 72% of them singletons. Germline CDR1 reads SGHRS; CDR2 reads YFSETQ. The CDR3 loop spans 15 amino acids. V gave up 3 bases and J gave up 4 bases; unmatched junction bases: 5. The sample is drawn from a study of radiotherapy plus CTLA-4 blockade in lung cancer. The TCR was taken from a human donor with non-small cell lung cancer that progressed on radiotherapy plus ipilimumab. V and J are TRBV5-1 and TRBJ2-5, with 11 nucleotides matching TRBD1. This sample comprised peripheral blood, obtained from a patient treated with radiotherapy plus ipilimumab. CDR3 protein: CASSWAGQGGETQYF. The CDR3 DNA reads TGCGCCAGCAGCTGGGCGGGACAGGGGGGAGAGACCCAGTACTTC.